This record covers a single TCR beta chain. Germline CDR1 is SGHRS and CDR2 is YFSETQ. J lost 5 bases, V lost 5 bases, and 10 bases had no gene match. This CDR3 spans 14 amino acids. The sample originates from a study of blood T cell repertoires in COVID-19. Study background: Sites in the United States, Italy and Spain provided acute and convalescent COVID-19 samples.

Participants came from fewer than 25 US areas, aged about 18 to 89 years. Assignment of participants to cohorts was predicated upon participant-reported clinical history. Clones were sequenced by immunoSEQ multiplex PCR, and TCRdb holds only the in-frame ones, with some missing. The table has about 230,000 clones, 88% seen once. The source material was PBMCs or T cells enriched from blood (not recorded which). The receptor was derived from a woman between 40 and 50 years old with acute COVID-19. This chain joins TRBV5-1 and TRBJ2-7; 7 bases are a match to TRBD2. CDR3 in amino acids: CASRGGASMDEQYF. In DNA, the CDR3 is TGCGCCAGCAGGGGAGGGGCCTCCATGGACGAGCAGTACTTC. The whole variable domain, filled in from reference TRBV5-1 and TRBJ2-7, reads KAGVTQTPRYLIKTRGQQVTLSCSPISGHRSVSWYQQTPGQGLQFLFEYFSETQRNKGNFPGRFSGRQFSNSRSEMNVSTLELGDSALYLCASRGGASMDEQYFGPGTRLTVT.